One T cell receptor beta chain is described in this entry. Its target is not known. This table comes from immunoSEQ multiplex PCR, and its TCRdb copy is limited to in-frame clones, with some not included. The sample holds about 280,000 clones; over 75% are singletons and the top ten take roughly 3.5%. This record belongs to a study of Ad26.COV2.S vaccination and SARS-CoV-2 variants. Turning to the study itself: Donor joined the COV1001 Ad26.COV2.S trial arm. Ad26.COV2.S was injected intramuscularly once or twice, 56 days apart. Broader study findings: The study found similar non-spike TCR breadth in vaccine and placebo recipients.

Treatment reported: some 20 received Ad26.COV2.S at low or high dose, single or two shots; about 5 received placebo; per-sample allocation not given. The investigators took samples on day 63 after the first vaccine or placebo injection. A Boston donor was an adult aged 18-55 years. Germline V gene data show CDR1 as SGHRS and CDR2 as YFSETQ. V lost 0 bases, J lost 2 bases, and 5 bases lay in between. The CDR3 loop spans 14 amino acids. This chain uses TRBV5-1 with TRBJ1-4; D is undetermined. The starting material was peripheral blood, obtained in a trial of Ad26.COV2.S vaccine versus placebo. The TCR comes from a person between 18 and 60 years old who received the Ad26.COV2.S COVID-19 vaccine or a placebo. The CDR3 loop reads CASSLGDTNEKLFF. The CDR3 DNA sequence: TGCGCCAGCAGCTTGGGGGATACTAATGAAAAACTGTTTTTT. Variable domain in full (rest from reference TRBV5-1 and TRBJ1-4): KAGVTQTPRYLIKTRGQQVTLSCSPISGHRSVSWYQQTPGQGLQFLFEYFSETQRNKGNFPGRFSGRQFSNSRSEMNVSTLELGDSALYLCASSLGDTNEKLFFGSGTQLSVL.